What follows are 8 T cell receptor beta chains derived from one specimen sequenced in a study of shared clonotypes between healthy human individuals. Generated by immunoSEQ multiplex PCR, the TCRdb table keeps only in-frame clones and is missing some. The profile covers about 2.2 million clones, with around 93% appearing a single time and under 2% taken by the ten largest. Terminally differentiated effector memory CD45RA+ cells were left out of the naive CD8 fraction, which was CD45RO-negative and positively selected for CCR7. Specimen: naive CD8+ T cells from PBMCs. These receptors were collected from a man younger than 35 in good health. Some clones in this sample may be carry-over from other donors' samples.

V usage is TRBV5-6 and J usage is TRBJ2-1; 9 positions match TRBD2. Trimming removed 4 bases from V and 8 bases from J; junction bases left unmatched: 10. CDR1 SGHDT and CDR2 YYEEEE come from the germline V gene. The CDR3 covers 15 residues. CDR3 nucleotides: TGTGCCAGCAGCCCGCCGGGGACTAGCATGGATGAGCAGTTCTTC. It codes for CASSPPGTSMDEQFF.

This chain connects TRBV28 to TRBJ2-1; weak D call: TRBD2 (6 bases). The ends were cut back, 2 bases at V and 0 bases at J, with 11 bases in the middle. Germline-derived CDR1 and CDR2 are MDHEN and SYDVKM. This CDR3 is 16 amino acids long. The CDR3 region has the DNA TGTGCCAGCAGTTTAACCAAGCGGGTCTCCTACAATGAGCAGTTCTTC. This codes for CASSLTKRVSYNEQFF.

The rearrangement joins TRBV6-1 to TRBJ1-1, with TRBD1 identical over 7 bases. The CDR3 consists of 13 residues. CDR1 and CDR2 (germline): MNHNS, SASEGT. V was pared by 4 bases and J by 1 base, with 0 bases of the junction left unmatched. As DNA, the CDR3 is TGTGCCAGCAGTGGACAGGGGAACACTGAAGCTTTCTTT. This encodes CASSGQGNTEAFF.

Concerning this clone: Other DNA sequences in this sample translate to the same CDR3. The chain combines TRBV29-1 with TRBJ1-2; D is unresolved. The germline V gene has CDR1 SQVTM and CDR2 ANQGSEA. This CDR3 has 10 amino acids. The V and J ends lost 4 bases and 5 bases respectively, with 5 bases between them. The chain's CDR3 is CSVGGYGYTF. The DNA of the CDR3 is TGCAGCGTTGGAGGGTATGGCTACACCTTC.

This rearrangement joins TRBV29-1 to TRBJ2-1; D is uncertain. The CDR3 sequence is 15 residues long. V shed 1 base and J shed 6 bases, with 16 bases lying between them. Germline CDR1 reads SQVTM; CDR2 reads ANQGSEA. CDR3 bases: TGCAGCGTTGAAGGCCTCACCCCAGCGAGCAATGAGCAGTTCTTC. It yields the protein CSVEGLTPASNEQFF.

This clone was detected once. The chain links TRBV10-3 to TRBJ2-1; D is possibly TRBD2 (6 bases). Trimming removed 0 bases from V and 2 bases from J, with 11 bases in between. The CDR3 loop spans 16 amino acids. In germline, CDR1 is ENHRY, CDR2 SYGVKD. The CDR3 DNA sequence: TGTGCCATCAGTGAGTCCGGCGGAGGGCCCTACAATGAGCAGTTCTTC. This sequence encodes CAISESGGGPYNEQFF.

In its sample, this clone was seen a few times. Additional DNA sequences in this sample encode the identical CDR3. This sequence joins TRBV30 and TRBJ1-1; D possibly corresponds to TRBD1 (5 bases). V lost 0 bases and J lost 5, with 10 bases in between. CDR1 and CDR2 from the germline V gene are GTSNPN and SVGIG (reference sequence). CDR3 length: 13 amino acids. CDR3 in DNA: TGTGCCTGGAGTGTGATGGGGGGTACTGAAGCTTTCTTT. As protein: CAWSVMGGTEAFF.

In this sample, this clone turned up a few times. The rearrangement joins TRBV11-2 to TRBJ1-1; 12 positions match TRBD1. The CDR3 runs to 16 residues. V lost 5 bases and J lost 8; bases outside the gene matches: 12. Germline V CDR1 and CDR2: SGHAT, FQNNGV. The DNA of the CDR3 is TGTGCCAGCAGCCAACCCCGGGACAGGGGGCTTGGGGAAGCTTTCTTT. This gives the protein CASSQPRDRGLGEAFF. The whole variable domain, remainder taken from reference TRBV11-2 and TRBJ1-1, is EAGVAQSPRYKIIEKRQSVAFWCNPISGHATLYWYQQILGQGPKLLIQFQNNGVVDDSQLPKDRFSAERLKGVDSTLKIQPAKLEDSAVYLCASSQPRDRGLGEAFFGQGTRLTVV.